These 12 T cell receptor beta chains originate from one sample sequenced in a study of blood T cells in healthy people across ages. A sample-barcoded 5' primer and a J-beta primer mix were used in a second PCR of roughly 6 to 11 cycles. One entry per CDR3 protein, called by TCRdb with MiXCR from the 5' RACE reads. The table shows 380,000 or so distinct CDR3 sequences, with more than 45% occurring only once. The specimen was blood. The receptor set was obtained from a man in his 60s in good health.

The genes are TRBV6-5 and TRBJ1-2; weak D call: TRBD1 (6 bases). The germline V and J ends were trimmed by 5 bases and 3 bases, with 13 bases remaining between them. CDR3 length equals 14 residues. Per the germline V gene, CDR1 is MNHEY and CDR2 is SVGAGI. CDR3 nucleotide sequence: TGTGCCAGCAGTCACAACGGGGGCGACTATGGCTACACCTTC. Translating it yields CASSHNGGDYGYTF.

This clonotype was counted between two and nine times. This chain connects TRBV2 to TRBJ2-7; D might be TRBD1 or TRBD2, each matching 5 bases. The germline gives CDR1 SNHLY, CDR2 FYNNEI. The CDR3 is 15 amino acids. V was trimmed by 5 bases and J by 5 bases, leaving 19 bases between them. The CDR3 DNA follows: TGTGCCAGCAGTTCCCGTAGGGGCGGGCAGGACGAGCAGTACTTC. It encodes CASSSRRGGQDEQYF.

This sequence joins TRBV10-2 and TRBJ2-1; 16 bases are a match to TRBD2. CDR3 size: 14 residues. Germline V gene lookup returns CDR1 WSHSY and CDR2 SAAADI. V trimming: 2 bases; J trimming: 14 bases; junction bases outside the gene matches: 3. The CDR3 is CASSEAGLAGGKFF. DNA for the CDR3: TGCGCCAGCAGTGAGGCGGGACTAGCGGGGGGGAAGTTCTTC.

This clonotype showed up just a few times. The chain carries TRBV28 and TRBJ2-7; possible D gene TRBD2, 7 bases. This CDR3 is 13 amino acids long. Germline CDR1 reads MDHEN; CDR2 reads SYDVKM. Trimming shortened V by 3 bases and J by 5 bases, and 11 bases separated the two germline ends. The CDR3 region has the DNA TGTGCCAGCAGTTTTCGGGGGGCCGACGAGCAGTACTTC. As protein: CASSFRGADEQYF. The variable domain in full, with the rest retrieved from reference TRBV28 and TRBJ2-7, is DVKVTQSSRYLVKRTGEKVFLECVQDMDHENMFWYRQDPGLGLRLIYFSYDVKMKEKGDIPEGYSVSREKKERFSLILESASTNQTSMYLCASSFRGADEQYFGPGTRLTVT.

The V gene is TRBV28, the J gene TRBJ2-4, with D possibly TRBD1 on 6 matching bases. Germline CDR1 is MDHEN and CDR2 is SYDVKM. The CDR3 is 15 amino acids. Between the trimmed V and J ends, which lost 3 bases and 8 bases, there was a span of 17 bases. CDR3 amino acids: CASSLSAGTSDIQYF. In nucleotides, the CDR3 is TGTGCCAGCAGTTTGAGCGCCGGGACAAGCGACATTCAGTACTTC.

V is TRBV20-1 and J is TRBJ2-4; possible D gene TRBD2, 6 bases. The DNA matches TRBJ2-7 better at its end, which makes the J call doubtful. Germline assignment: CDR1 DFQATT and CDR2 SNEGSKA (reference sequence). This CDR3 region has 13 residues. CDR3 coding DNA: TGCAGTGGGGGGGTCGGTAAAAGGTACGAGCAGTACTTC. This translates into CSGGVGKRYEQYF.

In its sample, this clonotype was seen a few times. The chain recombines TRBV4-2 with TRBJ2-1, with D uncertain. This CDR3 has 12 amino acids. The ends were cut back, 0 bases at V and 8 bases at J, with 5 bases in the middle. Germline lookup yields CDR1 LGHNA and CDR2 YNFKEQ. The CDR3 DNA is TGTGCCAGCAGCCAAGATTCGGATGAGCAGTTCTTC. Translating it yields CASSQDSDEQFF.

The rearrangement joins TRBV29-1 to TRBJ2-1; no reliable D call. CDR3 length equals 14 residues. V was trimmed by 0 bases and J by 13 bases, leaving 19 bases between them. Germline V CDR1 and CDR2: SQVTM, ANQGSEA. CDR3: CSVEDRGAAETQFF. CDR3 DNA: TGCAGCGTTGAAGATCGTGGCGCGGCGGAGACCCAGTTCTTC.

The chain employs TRBV12-3 or TRBV12-4 and TRBJ2-4; possible D gene TRBD1, 5 bases. The J call may not be correct, given that the DNA end is closer to TRBJ2-7. The CDR3 is 13 residues long. CDR3 sequence reads: CASSKGLPYEQYF. The CDR3 DNA is TGTGCCAGCAGCAAGGGGCTTCCCTACGAGCAGTACTTC.

This clonotype showed up just a few times. This chain connects TRBV12-3 or TRBV12-4 to TRBJ2-5, with 7 bases fitting TRBD1. The end of the DNA aligns better with TRBJ2-7, so the J call may be wrong. The CDR3 has 14 amino acids. CDR3 amino acids: CASSISGTAYEQYF. As DNA, the CDR3 is TGTGCCAGCAGTATCTCCGGGACAGCCTACGAGCAGTACTTC.

This clonotype was seen ten or more times. The chain uses TRBV6-5 and TRBJ2-1; D is perhaps TRBD2 (6 bases). V dropped 5 bases and J dropped 8 bases, with 19 bases sitting between them. Germline V gene lookup returns CDR1 MNHEY and CDR2 SVGAGI. The CDR3 length is 15 residues. Here the CDR3 DNA reads TGTGCCAGCAGTCTTGGAGGGTTAGGTTTCGATGAGCAGTTCTTC. Encoded protein: CASSLGGLGFDEQFF.

This clonotype has only a few counts. This chain connects TRBV4-2 to TRBJ2-1, with 11 bases lining up with TRBD2. This CDR3 region has 21 residues. Germline CDR1 is LGHNA and CDR2 is YNFKEQ. J gave up 1 base and V 6 bases, and 20 bases lay outside the gene matches. The chain's CDR3 is CASRFHPGGSGRALSYNEQFF. CDR3 DNA: TGTGCCAGCAGGTTCCACCCAGGTGGTAGCGGGAGGGCATTATCCTACAATGAGCAGTTCTTC.